This record covers a single T cell receptor (beta chain). This entry belongs to a study of blood T cells in healthy people across ages. It was with a sample-barcoded 5' primer and a J-beta primer mix that a second PCR of roughly 7 to 12 cycles was run. From the 5' RACE reads, TCRdb called clonotypes with MiXCR, one entry per CDR3 protein. Among roughly 1.9 million distinct CDR3 sequences listed, about two fifths were seen once. Germline-derived CDR1 and CDR2 are SGDLS and YYNGEE. CDR3 length equals 14 residues. Trimming removed 1 base from V and 9 bases from J; junction bases left unmatched: 6. Sequenced input: blood. The sequence derives from a human donor in good health. This rearrangement joins TRBV9 to TRBJ2-1; 8 bases map to TRBD2. CDR3 region: CASSVSPSGSEQFF. CDR3 in DNA: TGTGCCAGCAGCGTAAGTCCTAGCGGGTCTGAGCAGTTCTTC.